This T cell receptor (beta chain) comes out of a study of human T cells and chemical hapten exposure. Points from the study as a whole: The study found expanded TCRs formed significantly more large CDR3 similarity clusters than controls.

Noted time point: patch test 1, 2 weeks after DPC sensitization. Treatment indicated: therapeutic diphenylcyclopropenone sensitization with weekly scalp DPC. In its sample, this clonotype was seen many times. What it recognizes is unknown. Each CDR3 protein is one row after TCRdb ran MiXCR on the RACE reads. This sample has about 340,000 distinct CDR3 sequences, with about 7% found just once. V dropped 8 bases and J dropped 2 bases, with 16 bases sitting between them. Looked up from germline, CDR1 is MGHRA and CDR2 is YSYEKL. CDR3 length equals 14 residues. The sequence was obtained from a young woman with alopecia areata. Some clones in this sample may be carry-over from other donors' samples. J is TRBJ2-7 and V is TRBV4-1; tentative D call: TRBD2 (6 bases). The sequencing used whole blood, collected in connection with sensitization to the hapten diphenylcyclopropenone (DPC). In DNA form, the CDR3 reads TGCGCCAGCCAAGCCCCGGGACTGCCCTACGAGCAGTACTTC. Residues: CASQAPGLPYEQYF.